This T cell receptor (beta chain) was documented in a study of blood T cell repertoires in COVID-19. Study at large: Specimens from acute and convalescent COVID-19 originated in the United States, Italy and Spain.

CDR3 size: 16 residues. Germline loops: CDR1 SGHRS, CDR2 YFSETQ. After removal of 4 bases from V and 5 bases from J, the junction contained 12 bases not matched to a gene. In the original analysis: Quantification of nucleated cells was approximated via reference gene primer amplification. Here immunoSEQ multiplex PCR was the method, and the copy in TCRdb shows in-frame clones only, minus some. V, J and clone size were drawn from that table, and D and trimming were deduced from the DNA. This sample carries tens of thousands of clones, 80% of them seen once, and the ten largest clones take 7.2%. This clonotype was sampled from a man between 60 and 75 years old with acute or convalescent COVID-19. Source material: peripheral blood. The chain couples TRBV5-1 to TRBJ1-5; the match to TRBD1 covers 7 bases. The CDR3 sequence is CASSPGGGQPDQPQHF. CDR3 sequence (DNA): TGCGCCAGCAGCCCAGGAGGGGGACAGCCCGATCAGCCCCAGCATTTT.